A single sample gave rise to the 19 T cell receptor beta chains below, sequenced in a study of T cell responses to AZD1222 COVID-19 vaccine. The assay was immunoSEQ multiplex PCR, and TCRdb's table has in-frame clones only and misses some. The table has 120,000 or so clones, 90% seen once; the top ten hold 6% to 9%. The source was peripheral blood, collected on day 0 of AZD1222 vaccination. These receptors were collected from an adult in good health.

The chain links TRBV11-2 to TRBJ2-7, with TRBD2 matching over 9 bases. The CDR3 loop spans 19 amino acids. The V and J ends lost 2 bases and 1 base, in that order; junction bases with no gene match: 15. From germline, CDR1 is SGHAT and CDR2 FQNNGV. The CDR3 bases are TGTGCCAGCAGCTTACAAATCGGCGGGAGGGCGTGGGTTTCCTACGAGCAGTACTTC. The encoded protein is CASSLQIGGRAWVSYEQYF.

The CDR3 nucleotides read TGTGCCACCGCACGATTTGGGACAGCTAATGAAAAACTGTTTTTT. It specifies CATARFGTANEKLFF. The rearrangement joins TRBV10-3 to TRBJ1-4, with 7 positions matching TRBD1. This CDR3 is built from 15 residues. Germline lookup yields CDR1 ENHRY and CDR2 SYGVKD. V shed 10 bases, J shed 3 bases, and the junction held 11 bases outside the gene matches.

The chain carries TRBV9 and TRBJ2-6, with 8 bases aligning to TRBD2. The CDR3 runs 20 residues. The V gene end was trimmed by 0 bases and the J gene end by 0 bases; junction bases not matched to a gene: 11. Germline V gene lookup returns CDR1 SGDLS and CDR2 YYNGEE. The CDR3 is CASSVATGGHNRSGANVLTF. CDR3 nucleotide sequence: TGTGCCAGCAGCGTAGCTACGGGGGGGCACAACCGCTCTGGGGCCAACGTCCTGACTTTC. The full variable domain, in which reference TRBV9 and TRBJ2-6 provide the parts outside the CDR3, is DSGVTQTPKHLITATGQRVTLRCSPRSGDLSVYWYQQSLDQGLQFLIQYYNGEERAKGNILERFSAQQFPDLHSELNLSSLELGDSALYFCASSVATGGHNRSGANVLTFGAGSRLTVL.

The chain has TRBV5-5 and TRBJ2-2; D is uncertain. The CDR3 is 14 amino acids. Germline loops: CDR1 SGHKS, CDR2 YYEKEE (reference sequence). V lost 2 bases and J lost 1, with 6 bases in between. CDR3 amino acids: CASSLQLNTGELFF. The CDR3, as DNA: TGTGCCAGCAGCTTACAGTTGAACACCGGGGAGCTGTTTTTT.

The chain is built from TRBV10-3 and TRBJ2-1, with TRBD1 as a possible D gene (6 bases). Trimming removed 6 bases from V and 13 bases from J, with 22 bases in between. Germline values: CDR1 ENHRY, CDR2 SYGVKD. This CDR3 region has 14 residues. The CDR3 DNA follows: TGTGCCATCAGGCCCGACCCGGGACAACAGGAACAGTTCTTC. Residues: CAIRPDPGQQEQFF.

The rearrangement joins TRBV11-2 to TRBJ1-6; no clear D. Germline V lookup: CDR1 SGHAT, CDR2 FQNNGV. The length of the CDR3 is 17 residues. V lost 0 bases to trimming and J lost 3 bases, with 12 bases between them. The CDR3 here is CASSLEAVAVYNSPLHF. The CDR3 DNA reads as TGTGCCAGCAGCTTAGAGGCGGTGGCGGTCTATAATTCACCCCTCCACTTT.

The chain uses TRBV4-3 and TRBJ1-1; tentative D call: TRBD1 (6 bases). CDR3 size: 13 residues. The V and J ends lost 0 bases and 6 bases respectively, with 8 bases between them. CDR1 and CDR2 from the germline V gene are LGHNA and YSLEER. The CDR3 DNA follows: TGCGCCAGCAGCCAAGAACAGGGCGCTGAAGCTTTCTTT. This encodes CASSQEQGAEAFF.

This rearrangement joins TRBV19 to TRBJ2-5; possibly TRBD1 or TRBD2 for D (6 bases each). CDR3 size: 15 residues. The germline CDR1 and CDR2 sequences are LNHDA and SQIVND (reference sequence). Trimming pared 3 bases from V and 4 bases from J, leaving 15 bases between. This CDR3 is CASSMALGGGETQYF. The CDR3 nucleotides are TGTGCCAGTAGTATGGCCTTAGGGGGAGGAGAGACCCAGTACTTC.

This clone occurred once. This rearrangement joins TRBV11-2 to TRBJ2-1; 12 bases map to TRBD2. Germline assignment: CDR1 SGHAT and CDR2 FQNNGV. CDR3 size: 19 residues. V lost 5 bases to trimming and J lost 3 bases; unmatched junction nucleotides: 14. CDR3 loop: CASSPHGLAGGPDYNEQFF. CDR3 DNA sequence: TGTGCCAGCAGCCCACACGGGCTAGCGGGAGGGCCGGACTACAATGAGCAGTTCTTC.

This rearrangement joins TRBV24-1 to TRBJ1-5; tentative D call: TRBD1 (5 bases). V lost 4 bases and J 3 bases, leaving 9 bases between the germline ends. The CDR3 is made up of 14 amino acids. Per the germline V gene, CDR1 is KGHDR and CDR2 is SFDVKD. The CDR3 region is CATSEDSHNQPQHF. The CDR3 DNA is TGTGCCACCAGTGAAGACAGCCACAATCAGCCCCAGCATTTT.

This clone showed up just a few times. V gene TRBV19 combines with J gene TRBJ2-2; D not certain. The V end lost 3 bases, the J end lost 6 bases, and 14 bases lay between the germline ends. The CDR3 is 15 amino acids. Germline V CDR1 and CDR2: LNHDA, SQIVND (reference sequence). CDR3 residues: CASSIWENTAGELFF. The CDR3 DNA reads TGTGCCAGTAGTATCTGGGAAAACACGGCCGGGGAGCTGTTTTTT.

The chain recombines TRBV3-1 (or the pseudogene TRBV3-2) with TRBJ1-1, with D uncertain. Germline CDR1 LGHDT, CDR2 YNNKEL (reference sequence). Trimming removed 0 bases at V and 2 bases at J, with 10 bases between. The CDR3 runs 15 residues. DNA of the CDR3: TGTGCCAGCAGCCAAGATCCGGTTGTCAACACTGAAGCTTTCTTT. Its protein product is CASSQDPVVNTEAFF.

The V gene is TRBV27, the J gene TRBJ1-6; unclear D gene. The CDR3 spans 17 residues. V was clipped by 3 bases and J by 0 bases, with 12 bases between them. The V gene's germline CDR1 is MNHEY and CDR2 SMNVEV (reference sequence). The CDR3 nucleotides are TGTGCCAGCAGTTTCTTAGGGAAAGGCTCCTATAATTCACCCCTCCACTTT. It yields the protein CASSFLGKGSYNSPLHF.

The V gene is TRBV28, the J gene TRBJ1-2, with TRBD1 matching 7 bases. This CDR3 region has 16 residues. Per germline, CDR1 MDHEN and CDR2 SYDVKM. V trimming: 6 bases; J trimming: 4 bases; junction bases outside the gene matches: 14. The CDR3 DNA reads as TGTGCCAGCAGACCCAAGGGAGGGGGCAGTGTCTATGGCTACACCTTC. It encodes CASRPKGGGSVYGYTF.

CDR3 region: CASSERWRLNTGELFF. The CDR3 coding sequence is TGTGCCAGCAGTGAAAGGTGGAGGCTGAACACCGGGGAGCTGTTTTTT. This rearrangement joins TRBV6-1 to TRBJ2-2, with D maybe TRBD2 (5 bases). The germline CDR1 and CDR2 sequences are MNHNS and SASEGT. The V and J ends lost 2 bases and 1 base respectively, with 11 bases between them. This CDR3 has 16 residues.

CDR3 protein: CASRPGTGLGYEQYF. DNA of the CDR3: TGTGCCAGCAGACCAGGGACAGGGTTGGGGTACGAGCAGTACTTC. The chain combines TRBV28 with TRBJ2-7; 9 bases agree with TRBD1. This CDR3 is built from 15 residues. Germline V gene sequence: CDR1 MDHEN, CDR2 SYDVKM. The J segment lost 4 bases and the V segment lost 6 bases, leaving 10 bases of the junction unmatched.

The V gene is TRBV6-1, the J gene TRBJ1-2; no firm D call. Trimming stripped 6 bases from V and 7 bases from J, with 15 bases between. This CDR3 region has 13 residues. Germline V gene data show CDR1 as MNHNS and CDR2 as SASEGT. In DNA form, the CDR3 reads TGTGCCAGCAGCGGAGTTCTGTGGGGTGGCTACACCTTC. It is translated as CASSGVLWGGYTF.

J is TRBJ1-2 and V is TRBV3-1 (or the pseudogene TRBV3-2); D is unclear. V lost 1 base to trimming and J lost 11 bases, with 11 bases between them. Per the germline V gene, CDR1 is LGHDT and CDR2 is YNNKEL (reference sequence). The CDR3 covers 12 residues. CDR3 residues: CASSQGGVRYTF. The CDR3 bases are TGTGCCAGCAGCCAAGGTGGAGTAAGGTACACCTTC.

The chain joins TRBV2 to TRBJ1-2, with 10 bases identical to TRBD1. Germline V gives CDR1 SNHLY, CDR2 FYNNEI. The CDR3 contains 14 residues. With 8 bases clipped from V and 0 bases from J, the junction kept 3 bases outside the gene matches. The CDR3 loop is CASHGQGANYGYTF. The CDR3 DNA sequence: TGTGCCAGCCACGGACAGGGGGCTAACTATGGCTACACCTTC. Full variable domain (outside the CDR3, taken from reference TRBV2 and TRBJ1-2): EPEVTQTPSHQVTQMGQEVILRCVPISNHLYFYWYRQILGQKVEFLVSFYNNEISEKSEIFDDQFSVERPDGSNFTLKIRSTKLEDSAMYFCASHGQGANYGYTFGSGTRLTVV.